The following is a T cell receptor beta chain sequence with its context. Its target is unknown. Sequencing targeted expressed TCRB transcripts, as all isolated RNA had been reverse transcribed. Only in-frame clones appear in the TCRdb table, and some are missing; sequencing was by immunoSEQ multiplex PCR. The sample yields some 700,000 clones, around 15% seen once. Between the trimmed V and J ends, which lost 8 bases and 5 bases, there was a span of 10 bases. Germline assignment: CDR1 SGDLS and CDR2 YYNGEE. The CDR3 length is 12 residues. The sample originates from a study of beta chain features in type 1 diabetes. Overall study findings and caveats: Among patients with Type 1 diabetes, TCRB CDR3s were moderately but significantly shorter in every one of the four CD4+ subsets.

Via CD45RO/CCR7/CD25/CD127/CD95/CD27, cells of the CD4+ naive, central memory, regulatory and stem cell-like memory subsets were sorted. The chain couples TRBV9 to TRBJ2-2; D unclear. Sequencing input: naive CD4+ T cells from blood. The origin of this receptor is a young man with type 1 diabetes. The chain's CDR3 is CASVDETGELFF. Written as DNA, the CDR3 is TGTGCCAGTGTAGATGAGACCGGGGAGCTGTTTTTT.